This is a list of T cell receptor beta chains from one sample in a study of Graves' ophthalmopathy and Graves' hyperthyroidism. TCRdb reprocessed the multiplex PCR reads via MiXCR and lists one record per CDR3 protein. The data contain hundreds of thousands of distinct CDR3 sequences, 35% to 45% of them singletons. Specimen: peripheral blood. The receptors come from an adult man with Graves' ophthalmopathy. The CDR3 runs from the conserved cysteine through the conserved F or W. Each record gives: CDR3 DNA, CDR3 protein, J gene, D gene, clone size, V gene. D genes are given only for firm matches. Clone sizes are given selectively: once, few, many, or a class where the clone is expanded.

TGTGCCGCGGGACAGATGAACACTGAAGCTTTCTTT CAAGQMNTEAFF TRBJ1-1 TRBD1 many TRBV24-1
TGTGCCAGCAGCCGAGGAGGAACAGGGTCCTGGGAGAATGAAAAACTGTTTTTT CASSRGGTGSWENEKLFF TRBJ1-4 - - TRBV7-9
TGCAGTGCTGGATCACCGGGGGTATACGAGCAGTACTTC CSAGSPGVYEQYF TRBJ2-7 - many TRBV20-1
TGTGCCAGCAGTTCCCGGTCATTTGTCACTGAAGCTTTCTTT CASSSRSFVTEAFF TRBJ1-1 - many TRBV2
TGTGCCAGCAGTGAATTGGGCAGGGTATTCGCCACTGAAGCTTTCTTT CASSELGRVFATEAFF TRBJ1-1 - - TRBV2
TGCAGTGCTAGGGGGCAGCCGACAAATTCACCCCTCCACTTT CSARGQPTNSPLHF TRBJ1-6 - few TRBV20-1
TGTGCCAGCAGCTCCGGGACAGGGAACTATGGCGACACCTTC CASSSGTGNYGDTF TRBJ1-2 TRBD1 - TRBV12-3/TRBV12-4
TGTGCCAGCAGCCCCTGGACAGGGGGCGCGAGGAATTCACCCCTCCACTTT CASSPWTGGARNSPLHF TRBJ1-6 TRBD1 - TRBV7-2
TGTGCCAGCAGCTTAGGGGGGACTAGCGGGGGGGCAGGGGAGCAGTACTTC CASSLGGTSGGAGEQYF TRBJ2-7 TRBD2 - TRBV7-2
TGTGCCAGCAGCAAGGGACTAGCGGGAGAAATTCAGACCCAGTACTTC CASSKGLAGEIQTQYF TRBJ2-5 TRBD2 few TRBV5-4
TGTGCCAGCAGCTTCGGCAGGACCTACTCCTACGAGCAGTACTTC CASSFGRTYSYEQYF TRBJ2-7 - many TRBV13
TGTGCCAGCAGCGTGGCCGGATTTACCCGGGACAGGTCAACGGACACCGGGGAGCTGTTTTTT CASSVAGFTRDRSTDTGELFF TRBJ2-2 TRBD1 - TRBV5-4
TGTGCCAGCAGCTCAATTCCGGGACAGTCGAATGAAAAACTGTTTTTT CASSSIPGQSNEKLFF TRBJ1-4 TRBD1 many TRBV7-2
TGTGCCAGCGGGGGGGGGACAGGGGCTCGGTACGAGCAGTACTTC CASGGGTGARYEQYF TRBJ2-7 TRBD1 - TRBV2
TGCGCCAGCAGCTTGGTGTGGCAGGGGGCATCTGGAAACACCATATATTTT CASSLVWQGASGNTIYF TRBJ1-3 TRBD1 few TRBV5-1
TGCGCCAGCAGCCAAGATCATAAGGTCACCGGGGAGCTGTTTTTT CASSQDHKVTGELFF TRBJ2-2 - - TRBV4-1
TGTGCCACCAGCAGAGATTTAGGACAGGGTCGCACTGAAGCTTTCTTT CATSRDLGQGRTEAFF TRBJ1-1 TRBD1 - TRBV15
TGTGCCAGCAGCGAGAGGTTTAGCAGCTCCTACGAGCAGTACTTC CASSERFSSSYEQYF TRBJ2-7 - - TRBV7-2
TGTGCCAGCAGCCCGCTCACAGAAACTAACTATGGCTACACCTTC CASSPLTETNYGYTF TRBJ1-2 - - TRBV14
TGTGCCGCCGCAAGCGGAACTAGCACAGATACGCAGTATTTT CAAASGTSTDTQYF TRBJ2-3 - - TRBV10-3
TGTGCCATCAGTGATGGGGGCCAGGGGAACACCGGGGAGCTGTTTTTT CAISDGGQGNTGELFF TRBJ2-2 - - TRBV10-3
TGTGCCACCAGCAGACCCCAGGGAGGCGGGAGTTACGAGCAGTACTTC CATSRPQGGGSYEQYF TRBJ2-7 TRBD2 - TRBV15
TGTGCCAGCAGTGAAACCGGACTAGCGGGAGGACGCGAGCAGTACTTC CASSETGLAGGREQYF TRBJ2-7 TRBD2 - TRBV25-1